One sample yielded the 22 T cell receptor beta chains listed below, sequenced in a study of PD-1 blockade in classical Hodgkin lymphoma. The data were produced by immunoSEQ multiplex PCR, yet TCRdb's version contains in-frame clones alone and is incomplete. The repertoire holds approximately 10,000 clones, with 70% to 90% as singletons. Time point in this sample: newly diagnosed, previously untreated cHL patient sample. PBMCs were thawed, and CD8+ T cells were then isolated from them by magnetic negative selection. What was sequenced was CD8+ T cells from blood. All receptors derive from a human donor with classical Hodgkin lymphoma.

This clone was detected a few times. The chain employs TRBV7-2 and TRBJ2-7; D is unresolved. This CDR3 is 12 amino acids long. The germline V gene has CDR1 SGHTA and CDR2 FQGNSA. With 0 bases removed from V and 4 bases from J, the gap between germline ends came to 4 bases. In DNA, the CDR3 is TGTGCCAGCAGCTTAGCTTTGTACGAGCAGTACTTC. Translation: CASSLALYEQYF.

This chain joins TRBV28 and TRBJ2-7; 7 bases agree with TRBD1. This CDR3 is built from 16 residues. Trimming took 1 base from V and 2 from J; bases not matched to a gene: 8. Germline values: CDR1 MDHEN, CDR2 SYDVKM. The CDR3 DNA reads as TGTGCCAGCAGTTTATTCTCCGGGACAGTCACCTACGAGCAGTACTTC. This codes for CASSLFSGTVTYEQYF.

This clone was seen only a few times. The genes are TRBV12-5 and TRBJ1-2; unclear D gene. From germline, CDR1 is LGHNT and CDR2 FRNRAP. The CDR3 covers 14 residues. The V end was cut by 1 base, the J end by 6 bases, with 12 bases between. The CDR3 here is CASGLGHPMDGYTF. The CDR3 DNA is TGTGCTAGTGGTTTGGGACACCCTATGGATGGCTACACCTTC.

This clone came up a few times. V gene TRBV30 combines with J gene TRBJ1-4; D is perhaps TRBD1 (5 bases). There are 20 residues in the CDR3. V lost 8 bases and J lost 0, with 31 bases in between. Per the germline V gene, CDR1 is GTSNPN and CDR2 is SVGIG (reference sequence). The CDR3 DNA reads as TGTGCCCCGAAGTCCGGGACCCGCAACACCCCAACACCAACTAATGAAAAACTGTTTTTT. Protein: CAPKSGTRNTPTPTNEKLFF.

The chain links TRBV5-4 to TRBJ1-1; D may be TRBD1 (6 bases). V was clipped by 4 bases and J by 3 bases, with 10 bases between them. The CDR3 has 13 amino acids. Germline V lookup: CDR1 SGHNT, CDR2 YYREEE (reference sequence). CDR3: CASSQGGYTEAFF. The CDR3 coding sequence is TGTGCCAGCAGCCAAGGGGGGTACACTGAAGCTTTCTTT.

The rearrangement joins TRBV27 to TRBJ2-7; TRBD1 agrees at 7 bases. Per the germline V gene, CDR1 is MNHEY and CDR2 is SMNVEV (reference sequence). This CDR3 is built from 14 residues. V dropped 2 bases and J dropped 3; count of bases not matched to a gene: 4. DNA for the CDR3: TGTGCCAGCAGTTTAGGGACAGATTTCTACGAGCAGTACTTC. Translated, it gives CASSLGTDFYEQYF.

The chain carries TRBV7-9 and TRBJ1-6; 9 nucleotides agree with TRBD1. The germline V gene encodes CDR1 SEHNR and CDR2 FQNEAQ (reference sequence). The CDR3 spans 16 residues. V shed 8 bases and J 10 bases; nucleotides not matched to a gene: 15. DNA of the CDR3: TGTGCCAGCGGGCCCCGGGACAGGGTTTTTCGCTCACCCCTCCACTTT. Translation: CASGPRDRVFRSPLHF.

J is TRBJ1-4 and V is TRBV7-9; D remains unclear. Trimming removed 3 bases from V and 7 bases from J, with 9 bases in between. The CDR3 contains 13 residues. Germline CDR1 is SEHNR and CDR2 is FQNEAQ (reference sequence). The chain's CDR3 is CASSLTTGEKLFF. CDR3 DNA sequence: TGTGCCAGCAGCTTGACGACCGGTGAAAAACTGTTTTTT. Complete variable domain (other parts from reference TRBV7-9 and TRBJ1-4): DTGVSQNPRHKITKRGQNVTFRCDPISEHNRLYWYRQTLGQGPEFLTYFQNEAQLEKSRLLSDRFSAERPKGSFSTLEIQRTEQGDSAMYLCASSLTTGEKLFFGSGTQLSVL.

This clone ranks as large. The CDR3 loop reads CASSPAPGTEAFF. The DNA for the CDR3 is TGTGCCAGCAGTCCGGCCCCGGGCACTGAAGCTTTCTTT. V usage is TRBV2 and J usage is TRBJ1-1; no clear D gene. This CDR3 is built from 13 residues. The germline CDR1 and CDR2 sequences are SNHLY and FYNNEI. V lost 5 bases and J lost 4, with 11 bases in between.

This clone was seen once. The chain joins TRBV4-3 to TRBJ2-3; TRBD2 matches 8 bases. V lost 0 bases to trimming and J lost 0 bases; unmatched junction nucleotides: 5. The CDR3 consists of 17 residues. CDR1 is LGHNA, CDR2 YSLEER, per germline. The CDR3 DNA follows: TGCGCCAGCAGCCAAGATGCGGGGGGTCTTAGCACAGATACGCAGTATTTT. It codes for CASSQDAGGLSTDTQYF.

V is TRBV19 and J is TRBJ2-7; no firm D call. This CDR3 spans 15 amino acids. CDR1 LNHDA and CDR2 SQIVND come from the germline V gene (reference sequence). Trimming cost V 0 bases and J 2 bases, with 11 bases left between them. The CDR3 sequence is CASSIESPGTYEQYF. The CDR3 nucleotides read TGTGCCAGTAGTATAGAAAGCCCCGGCACCTACGAGCAGTACTTC.

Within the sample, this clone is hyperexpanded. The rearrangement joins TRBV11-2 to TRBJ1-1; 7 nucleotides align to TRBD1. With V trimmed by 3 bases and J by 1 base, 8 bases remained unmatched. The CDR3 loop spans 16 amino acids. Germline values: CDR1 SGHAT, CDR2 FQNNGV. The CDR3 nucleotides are TGTGCCAGCAGCTTTTCGCCCAGGACAGGGAACACTGAAGCTTTCTTT. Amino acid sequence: CASSFSPRTGNTEAFF.

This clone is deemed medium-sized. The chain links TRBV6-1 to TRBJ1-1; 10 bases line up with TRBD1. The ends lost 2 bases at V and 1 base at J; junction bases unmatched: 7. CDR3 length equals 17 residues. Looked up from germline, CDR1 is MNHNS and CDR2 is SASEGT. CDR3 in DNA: TGTGCCAGCAGTGAAAATCCGGGACAGGGGACGAACACTGAAGCTTTCTTT. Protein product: CASSENPGQGTNTEAFF.

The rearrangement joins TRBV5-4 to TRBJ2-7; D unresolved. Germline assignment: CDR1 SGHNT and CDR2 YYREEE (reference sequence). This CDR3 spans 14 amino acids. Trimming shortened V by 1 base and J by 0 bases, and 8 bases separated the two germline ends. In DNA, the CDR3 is TGTGCCAGCAGCTTGAGGGTTAGCTCCTACGAGCAGTACTTC. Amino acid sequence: CASSLRVSSYEQYF.

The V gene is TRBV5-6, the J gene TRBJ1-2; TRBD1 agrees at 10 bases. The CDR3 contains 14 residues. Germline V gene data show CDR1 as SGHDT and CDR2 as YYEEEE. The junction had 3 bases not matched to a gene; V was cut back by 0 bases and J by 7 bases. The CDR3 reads CASSLGQGAGGYTF. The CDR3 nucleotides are TGTGCCAGCAGCTTGGGACAGGGGGCTGGTGGCTACACCTTC.

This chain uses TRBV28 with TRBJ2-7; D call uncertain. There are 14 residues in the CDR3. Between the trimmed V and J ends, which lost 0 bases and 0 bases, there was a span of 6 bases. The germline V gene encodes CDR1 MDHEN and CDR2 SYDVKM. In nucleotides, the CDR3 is TGTGCCAGCAGTTTATGGGCACGCTCCTACGAGCAGTACTTC. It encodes CASSLWARSYEQYF. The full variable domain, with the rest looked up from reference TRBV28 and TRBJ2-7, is DVKVTQSSRYLVKRTGEKVFLECVQDMDHENMFWYRQDPGLGLRLIYFSYDVKMKEKGDIPEGYSVSREKKERFSLILESASTNQTSMYLCASSLWARSYEQYFGPGTRLTVT.

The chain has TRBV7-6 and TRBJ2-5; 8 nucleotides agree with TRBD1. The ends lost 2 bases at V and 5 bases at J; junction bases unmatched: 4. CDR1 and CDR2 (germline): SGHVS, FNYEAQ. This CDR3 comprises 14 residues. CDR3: CASSLSTGAETQYF. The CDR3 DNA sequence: TGTGCCAGCAGCTTATCGACAGGGGCCGAGACCCAGTACTTC.

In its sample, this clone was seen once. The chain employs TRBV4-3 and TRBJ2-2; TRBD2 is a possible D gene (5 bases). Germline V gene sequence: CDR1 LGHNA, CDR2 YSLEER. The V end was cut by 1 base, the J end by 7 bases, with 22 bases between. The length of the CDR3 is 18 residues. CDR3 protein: CASSQATFRTLGVGELFF. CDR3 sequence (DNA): TGCGCCAGCAGCCAAGCCACCTTTCGGACTCTTGGGGTCGGGGAGCTGTTTTTT.

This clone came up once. The CDR3 loop is CASSGDRVFGYTF. The CDR3 coding sequence is TGTGCCAGCAGCGGGGACAGGGTGTTCGGCTACACCTTC. The chain joins TRBV9 to TRBJ1-2; the match to TRBD1 covers 9 bases. There are 13 residues in the CDR3. CDR1 SGDLS and CDR2 YYNGEE come from the germline V gene. The J segment lost 8 bases and the V segment lost 3 bases, leaving 5 bases of the junction unmatched. Full variable domain (remainder filled in from reference TRBV9 and TRBJ1-2): DSGVTQTPKHLITATGQRVTLRCSPRSGDLSVYWYQQSLDQGLQFLIQYYNGEERAKGNILERFSAQQFPDLHSELNLSSLELGDSALYFCASSGDRVFGYTFGSGTRLTVV.

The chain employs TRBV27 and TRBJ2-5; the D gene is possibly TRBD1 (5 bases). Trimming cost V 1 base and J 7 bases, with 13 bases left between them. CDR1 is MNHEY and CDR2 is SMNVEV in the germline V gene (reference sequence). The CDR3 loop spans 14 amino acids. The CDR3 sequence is CASSLYPGQLTQYF. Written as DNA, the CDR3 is TGTGCCAGCAGTTTATACCCAGGGCAACTGACCCAGTACTTC.

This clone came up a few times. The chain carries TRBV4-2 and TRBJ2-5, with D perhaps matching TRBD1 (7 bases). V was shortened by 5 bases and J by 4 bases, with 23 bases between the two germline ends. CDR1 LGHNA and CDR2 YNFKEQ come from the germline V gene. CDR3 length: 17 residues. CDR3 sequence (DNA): TGTGCCAGCAGCTTACAGACTGCCTCAGGGGGGTTAGAGACCCAGTACTTC. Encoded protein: CASSLQTASGGLETQYF.

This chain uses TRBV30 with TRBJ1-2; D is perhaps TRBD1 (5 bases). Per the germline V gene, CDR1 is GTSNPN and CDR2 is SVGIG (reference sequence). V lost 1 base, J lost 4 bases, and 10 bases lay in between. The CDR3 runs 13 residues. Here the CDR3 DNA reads TGTGCCTGGAGTGCAGGGCGCGGCTATGGCTACACCTTC. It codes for CAWSAGRGYGYTF.